The rows below give T cell receptor beta chains drawn from one sample of a study of T-cell reconstitution after alpha-beta-depleted transplantation in children. TCRdb recomputed calls from the PCR reads with MiXCR, one row per CDR3 protein. Altogether a few hundred thousand distinct CDR3 sequences are present, under 13% being singletons, with the ten largest covering approximately 28%. Material: PBMCs, obtained before TCRalphabeta/CD19-depleted stem cell transplant. These receptors were obtained from a child under two years old with acute myeloid leukemia, due to receive a stem cell transplant. CDR3s include the opening cysteine and the closing phenylalanine or tryptophan.

>TRBV24-1|TRBJ2-1
CATSDPSGRADNEQFF
>TRBV5-6|TRBJ2-3
CASSLLATAQYF
>TRBV6-5|TRBJ2-7
CASSYAASGYEQYF
>TRBV27|TRBJ2-2
CASTPRASGKVGNTGELFF
>TRBV28|TRBJ2-3
CASSLWTTDTQYF
>TRBV12-3/TRBV12-4|TRBJ1-1
CASSLPPGNTEAFF
>TRBV3-1|TRBJ1-2
CASSQEPGEHYGYTF
>TRBV12-3/TRBV12-4|TRBJ2-1
CASKPGGQRTEQFF
>TRBV5-1|TRBJ2-7
CASSGGPPDRAYEQYF
>TRBV29-1|TRBJ2-1
CSTWTSYNEQFF
>TRBV7-8|TRBJ2-2
CASHKRLSGTGELFF
>TRBV19|TRBJ2-2
CATGGSGYTGELFF
>TRBV11-2|TRBJ2-2
CDSSQTPTGELFF
>TRBV5-1|TRBJ2-6
CASSLDAGLRAGANVLTF
>TRBV3-1|TRBJ1-1
CASSHYVGPPVEAFF
>TRBV5-1|TRBJ2-2
CASSLAKKNTGELFF
>TRBV2|TRBJ2-3
CASSELAGGPDTQYF
>TRBV5-1|TRBJ2-1
CASSLVGGRSYNEQFF
>TRBV20-1|TRBJ1-4
CSAKDFEKLFF
>TRBV12-3/TRBV12-4|TRBJ2-1
CASSLASSYNEQFF
>TRBV7-7|TRBJ2-7
CASSLEQGMGEQYF
>TRBV2|TRBJ2-1
CASSEDLRSGGSEFF
>TRBV7-2|TRBJ2-3
CASSLHTDTQYF
>TRBV28|TRBJ2-7
CASSLSPRSYEQYF
>TRBV6-2/TRBV6-3|TRBJ1-5
CASSYSQGSYPLGGDQPQHF
>TRBV10-3|TRBJ2-3
CAIRGEFDPDTQYF
>TRBV20-1|TRBJ2-3
CSAPTNGGASGTDTLYF
>TRBV28|TRBJ2-2
CASSSGLVDGELFF
>TRBV9|TRBJ2-4
CASSVGGQVKNIQYF
>TRBV5-1|TRBJ2-7
CASSFTASGTGSYEQYF
>TRBV5-5|TRBJ1-1
CASSLDIYTEAFF
>TRBV20-1|TRBJ1-5
CSARMGKNQPQHF
>TRBV10-3|TRBJ2-1
CAIKPAPGLSYNEQFF
>TRBV29-1|TRBJ1-2
CSVETGPPGYTF
>TRBV3-1|TRBJ2-1
CASSQVQRNPGNEQFF
>TRBV28|TRBJ2-7
CASSFRGLYEQYF
>TRBV6-1|TRBJ1-1
CASRPRGGGAAFEAFF
>TRBV20-1|TRBJ1-1
CSAGRVPNTEAFF
>TRBV29-1|TRBJ2-1
CSAPSGSDYNEQFF